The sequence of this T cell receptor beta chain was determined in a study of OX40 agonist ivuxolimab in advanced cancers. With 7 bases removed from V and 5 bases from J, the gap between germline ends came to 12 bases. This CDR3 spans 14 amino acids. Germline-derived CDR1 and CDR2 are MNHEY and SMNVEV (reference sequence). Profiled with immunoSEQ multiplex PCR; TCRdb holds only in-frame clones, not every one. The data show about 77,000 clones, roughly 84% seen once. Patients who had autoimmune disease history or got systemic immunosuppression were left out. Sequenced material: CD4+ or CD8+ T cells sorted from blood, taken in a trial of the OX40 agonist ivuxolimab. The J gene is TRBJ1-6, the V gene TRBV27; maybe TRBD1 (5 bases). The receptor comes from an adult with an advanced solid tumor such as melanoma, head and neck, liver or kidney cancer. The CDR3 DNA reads TGTGCCAGCAAGACGGGAGGGGATAATTCACCCCTCCACTTT. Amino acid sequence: CASKTGGDNSPLHF.